This T cell receptor (beta chain) emerged from a study of control samples from healthy donors and cancer patients (TCRdb year 2020). As regards this clone: What this receptor recognizes is not known. Nothing much larger sits one base from this clone, and base qualities are not available.

The receptor library was made with the immunoSEQ multiplex PCR assay. As stored in TCRdb, this immuneACCESS dataset retains in-frame rearrangements with V and J assigned. A fraction of the clones does not appear; measured against another copy, unresolved V genes explain less than half of the discrepancy, and the remainder lacks a known reason. This sample holds about 150,000 clones; around 90% were observed only once. The biggest ten clones account for 2% to 2.5% of the sample. CDR1 and CDR2 are drawn from the germline V gene (reference sequence): SEHNR, FQNEAQ. V loses 0 bases at its end and J loses 9 bases; junction bases beyond the gene matches: 11. The CDR3 runs 17 residues from the cysteine to the phenylalanine. The DNA shown is the 51-base CDR3, in frame from base 1.

This clonotype originated in a woman between 40 and 50 years old in good health. What was sequenced was blood. The chain employs TRBV7-9 and TRBJ1-6; 7 central bases correspond to TRBD1. The CDR3: CASSLAGGAGSASPLHF. Here is the DNA: TGTGCCAGCAGCTTAGCAGGGGGCGCGGGCTCGGCTTCACCCCTCCACTTT.